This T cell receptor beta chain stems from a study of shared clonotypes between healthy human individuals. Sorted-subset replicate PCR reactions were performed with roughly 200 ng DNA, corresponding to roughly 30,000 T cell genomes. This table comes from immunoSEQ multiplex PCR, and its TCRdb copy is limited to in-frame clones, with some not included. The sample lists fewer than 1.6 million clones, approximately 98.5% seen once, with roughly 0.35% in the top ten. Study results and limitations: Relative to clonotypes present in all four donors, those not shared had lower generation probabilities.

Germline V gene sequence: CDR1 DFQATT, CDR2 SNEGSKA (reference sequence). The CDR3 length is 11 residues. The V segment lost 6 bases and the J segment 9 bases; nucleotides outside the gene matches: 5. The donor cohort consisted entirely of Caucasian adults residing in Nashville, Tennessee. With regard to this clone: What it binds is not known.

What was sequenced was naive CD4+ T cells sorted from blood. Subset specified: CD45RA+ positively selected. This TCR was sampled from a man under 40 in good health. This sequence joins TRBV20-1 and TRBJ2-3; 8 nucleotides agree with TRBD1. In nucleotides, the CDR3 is TGCAGTGCCGGACGACAGGGGACGCAGTATTTT. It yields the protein CSAGRQGTQYF.